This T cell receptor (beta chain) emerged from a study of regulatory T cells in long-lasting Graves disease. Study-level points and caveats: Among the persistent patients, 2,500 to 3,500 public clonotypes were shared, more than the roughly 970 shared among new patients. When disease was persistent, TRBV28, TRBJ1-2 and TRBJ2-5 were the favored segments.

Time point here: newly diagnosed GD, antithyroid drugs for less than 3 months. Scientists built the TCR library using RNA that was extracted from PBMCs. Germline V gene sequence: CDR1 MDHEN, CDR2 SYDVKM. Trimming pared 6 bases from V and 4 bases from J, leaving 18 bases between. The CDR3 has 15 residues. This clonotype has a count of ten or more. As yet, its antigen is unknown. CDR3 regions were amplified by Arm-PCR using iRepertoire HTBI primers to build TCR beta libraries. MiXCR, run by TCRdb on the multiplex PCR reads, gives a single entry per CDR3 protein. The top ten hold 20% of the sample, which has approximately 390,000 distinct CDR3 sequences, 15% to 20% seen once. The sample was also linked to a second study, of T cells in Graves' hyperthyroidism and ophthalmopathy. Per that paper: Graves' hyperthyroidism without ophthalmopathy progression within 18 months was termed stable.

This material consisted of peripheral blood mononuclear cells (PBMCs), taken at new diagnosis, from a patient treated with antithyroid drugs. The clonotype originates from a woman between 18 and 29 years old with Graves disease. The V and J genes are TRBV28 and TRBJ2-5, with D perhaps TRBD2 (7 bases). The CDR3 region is CASSPPGGALETQYF. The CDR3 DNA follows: TGTGCCAGCAGCCCCCCTGGGGGGGCATTAGAGACCCAGTACTTC.